This T cell receptor beta chain was sequenced in a study of shared clonotypes between healthy human individuals. The study, taken as a whole, reports: Some clonotypes were shared by all four sorted-subset donors, while others were not shared. The non-shared ones had lower generation probabilities than the shared ones.

TCRdb's copy holds only in-frame clones and misses some; the assay was immunoSEQ multiplex PCR. The sample consists of around 1,900,000 clones, roughly 95% of them appearing once. Germline CDR1 is SGHRS and CDR2 is YFSETQ. Trimming shortened V by 5 bases and J by 3 bases, and 11 bases separated the two germline ends. This CDR3 comprises 13 residues. Positive CCR7 selection of CD45RO-negative cells yielded the naive CD8 cells, and terminally differentiated effector memory CD45RA+ cells were excluded. About this clone itself: Its antigen is as yet unknown.

The TCR comes from a man between 18 and 35 years old in good health. Some clones in this sample may be carry-over from other donors' samples. The genes are TRBV5-1 and TRBJ1-1, with D possibly being TRBD1 (6 bases). The sample was naive CD8+ T cells from PBMCs. DNA for the CDR3: TGCGCCAGCAGGCTGGCAGGGGACACTGAAGCTTTCTTT. It codes for CASRLAGDTEAFF.